This entry features one TCR beta chain sequence. The sample is drawn from a study of T and B cells in COVID-19 patients. V dropped 3 bases and J dropped 1 base, with 9 bases sitting between them. Germline CDR1 reads SGDLS; CDR2 reads YYNGEE. The CDR3 is 14 amino acids. Multiplex PCR with BIOMED2 TRB-A/B primer pools amplified TRB rearrangements. TCRdb independently ran MiXCR on the multiplex PCR reads; one entry per CDR3 protein. The sample holds roughly 27,000 distinct CDR3 sequences, 30% to 35% seen once. From blood, roughly 220-550 ng of genomic DNA served as TRB template. Sequenced: blood. The chain couples TRBV9 to TRBJ2-3, with a tentative D call TRBD1 (6 bases). This clonotype was obtained from a human donor who had recovered from COVID-19. CDR3: CASSGGRGTDTQYF. The CDR3 DNA is TGTGCCAGCAGCGGGGGGCGCGGCACAGATACGCAGTATTTT.